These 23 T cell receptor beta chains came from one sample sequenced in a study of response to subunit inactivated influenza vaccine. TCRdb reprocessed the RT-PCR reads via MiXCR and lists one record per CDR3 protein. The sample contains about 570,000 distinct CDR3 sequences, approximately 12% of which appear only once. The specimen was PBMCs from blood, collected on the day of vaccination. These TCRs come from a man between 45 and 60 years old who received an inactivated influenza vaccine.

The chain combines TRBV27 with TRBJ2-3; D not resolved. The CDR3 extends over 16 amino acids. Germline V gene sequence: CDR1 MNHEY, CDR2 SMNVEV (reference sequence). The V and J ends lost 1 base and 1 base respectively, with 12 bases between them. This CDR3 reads CASSLFLTGGTDTQYF. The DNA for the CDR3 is TGTGCCAGCAGTTTATTTCTCACTGGGGGCACAGATACGCAGTATTTT.

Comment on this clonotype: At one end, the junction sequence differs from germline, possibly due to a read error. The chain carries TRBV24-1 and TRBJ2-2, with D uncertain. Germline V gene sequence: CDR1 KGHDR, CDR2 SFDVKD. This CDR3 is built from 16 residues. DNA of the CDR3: TGTGTCACCAGTGATGTCTTGTCAGGAGCCACCGGGGAGCTGTTTTTT. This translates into CVTSDVLSGATGELFF.

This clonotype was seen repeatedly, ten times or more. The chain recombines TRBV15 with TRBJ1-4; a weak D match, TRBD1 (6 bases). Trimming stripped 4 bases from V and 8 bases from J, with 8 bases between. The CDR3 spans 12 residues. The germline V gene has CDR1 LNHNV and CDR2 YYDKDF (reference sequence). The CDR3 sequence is CATSKGGEKLFF. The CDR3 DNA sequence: TGTGCCACCAGCAAAGGGGGGGAAAAACTGTTTTTT.

CDR3 in DNA: TGTGCCAGCAGTCCCACAGGGGGCAGAAGTGATGGCTACACCTTC. Translating it yields CASSPTGGRSDGYTF. The chain uses TRBV6-2 or TRBV6-3 and TRBJ1-2; TRBD1 matches at 9 bases. J lost 6 bases, V lost 5 bases, and 10 bases had no gene match. Per the germline V gene, CDR1 is MNHEY and CDR2 is SVGEGT. This CDR3 has 15 residues.

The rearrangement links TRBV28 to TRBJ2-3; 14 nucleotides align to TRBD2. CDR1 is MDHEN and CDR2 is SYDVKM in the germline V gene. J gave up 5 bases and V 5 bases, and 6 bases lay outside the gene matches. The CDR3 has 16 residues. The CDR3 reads CASSTPGLAGGDTQYF. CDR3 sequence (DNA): TGTGCCAGCAGTACCCCCGGACTAGCGGGGGGAGATACGCAGTATTTT.

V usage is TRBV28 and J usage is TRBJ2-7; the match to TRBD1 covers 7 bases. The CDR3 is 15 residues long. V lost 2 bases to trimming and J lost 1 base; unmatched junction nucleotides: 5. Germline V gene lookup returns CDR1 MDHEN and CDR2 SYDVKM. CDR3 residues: CASSLQGVGSYEQYF. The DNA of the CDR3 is TGTGCCAGCAGTTTACAGGGGGTAGGGTCCTACGAGCAGTACTTC.

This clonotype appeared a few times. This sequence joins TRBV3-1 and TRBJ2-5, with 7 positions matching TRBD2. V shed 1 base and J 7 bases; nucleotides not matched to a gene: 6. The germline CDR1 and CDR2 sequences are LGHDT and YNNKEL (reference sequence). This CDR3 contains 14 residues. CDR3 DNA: TGTGCCAGCAGCCAAGTGCGGGGGAGTGGGACCCAGTACTTC. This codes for CASSQVRGSGTQYF.

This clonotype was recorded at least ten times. CDR3 amino acids: CSVDRAQETQYF. CDR3 coding DNA: TGCAGCGTTGACAGGGCCCAAGAGACCCAGTACTTC. The chain couples TRBV29-1 to TRBJ2-5, with TRBD1 as a possible D gene (5 bases). CDR1 SQVTM and CDR2 ANQGSEA come from the germline V gene. The CDR3 totals 12 residues. The ends were cut back, 3 bases at V and 1 base at J, with 6 bases in the middle.

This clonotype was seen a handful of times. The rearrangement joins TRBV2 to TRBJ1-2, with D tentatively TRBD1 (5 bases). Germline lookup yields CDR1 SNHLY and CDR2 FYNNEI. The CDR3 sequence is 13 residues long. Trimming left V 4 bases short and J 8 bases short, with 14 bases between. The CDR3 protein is CASSVVPRDGYTF. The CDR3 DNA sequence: TGTGCCAGCAGTGTCGTGCCCAGGGACGGCTACACCTTC.

In nucleotides, the CDR3 is TGTGCCAGCAGCTTGTACAGGGAAGCGAACACCGGGGAGCTGTTTTTT. It specifies CASSLYREANTGELFF. V and J are TRBV7-2 and TRBJ2-2; TRBD1 is a possible D gene (6 bases). The germline gives CDR1 SGHTA, CDR2 FQGNSA. Trimming cost V 3 bases and J 0 bases, with 11 bases left between them. There are 16 residues in the CDR3. The entire variable domain, with the rest obtained from reference TRBV7-2 and TRBJ2-2, is as follows: GAGVSQSPSNKVTEKGKDVELRCDPISGHTALYWYRQSLGQGLEFLIYFQGNSAPDKSGLPSDRFSAERTGGSVSTLTIQRTQQEDSAVYLCASSLYREANTGELFFGEGSRLTVL.

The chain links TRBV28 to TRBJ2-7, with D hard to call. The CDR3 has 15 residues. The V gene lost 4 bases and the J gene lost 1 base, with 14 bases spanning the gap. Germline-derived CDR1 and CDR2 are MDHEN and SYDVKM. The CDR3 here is CASSSALGGSYEQYF. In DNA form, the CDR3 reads TGTGCCAGCAGTTCCGCCTTGGGCGGATCCTACGAGCAGTACTTC.

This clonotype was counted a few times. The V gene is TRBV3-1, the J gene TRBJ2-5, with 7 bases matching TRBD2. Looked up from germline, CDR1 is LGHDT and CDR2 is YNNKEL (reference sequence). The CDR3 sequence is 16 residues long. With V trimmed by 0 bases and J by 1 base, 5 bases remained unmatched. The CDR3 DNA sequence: TGTGCCAGCAGCCAAGATCCGGCTAGCGGCCAAGAGACCCAGTACTTC. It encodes CASSQDPASGQETQYF.

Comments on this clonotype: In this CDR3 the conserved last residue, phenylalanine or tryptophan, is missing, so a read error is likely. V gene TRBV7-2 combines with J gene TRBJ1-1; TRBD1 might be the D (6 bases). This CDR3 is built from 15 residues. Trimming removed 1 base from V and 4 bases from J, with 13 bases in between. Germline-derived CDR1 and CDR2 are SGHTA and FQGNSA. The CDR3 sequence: CASSLVRGGGTEAFL. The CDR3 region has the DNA TGTGCCAGCAGCTTAGTCCGGGGAGGGGGCACTGAAGCTTTCCTT.

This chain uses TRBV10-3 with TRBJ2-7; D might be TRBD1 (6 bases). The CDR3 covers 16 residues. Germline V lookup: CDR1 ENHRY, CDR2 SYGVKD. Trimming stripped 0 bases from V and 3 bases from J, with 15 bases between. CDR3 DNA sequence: TGTGCCATCAGTGAGTCTTGGGGGCGTGAAAACTACGAGCAGTACTTC. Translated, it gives CAISESWGRENYEQYF.

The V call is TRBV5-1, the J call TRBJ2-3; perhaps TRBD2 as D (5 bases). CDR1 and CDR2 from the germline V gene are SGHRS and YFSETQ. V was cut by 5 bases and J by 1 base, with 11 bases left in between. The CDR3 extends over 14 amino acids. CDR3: CASSEDSGTDTQYF. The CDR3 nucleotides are TGCGCCAGCAGTGAGGATAGCGGCACAGATACGCAGTATTTT. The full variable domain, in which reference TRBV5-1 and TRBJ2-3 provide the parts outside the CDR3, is KAGVTQTPRYLIKTRGQQVTLSCSPISGHRSVSWYQQTPGQGLQFLFEYFSETQRNKGNFPGRFSGRQFSNSRSEMNVSTLELGDSALYLCASSEDSGTDTQYFGPGTRLTVL.

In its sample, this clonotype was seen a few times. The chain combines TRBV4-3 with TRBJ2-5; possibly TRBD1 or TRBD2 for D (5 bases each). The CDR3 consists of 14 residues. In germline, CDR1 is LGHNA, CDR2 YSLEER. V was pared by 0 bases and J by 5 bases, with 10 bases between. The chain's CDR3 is CASSQDQGGETQYF. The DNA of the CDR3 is TGCGCCAGCAGCCAAGACCAGGGCGGGGAGACCCAGTACTTC.

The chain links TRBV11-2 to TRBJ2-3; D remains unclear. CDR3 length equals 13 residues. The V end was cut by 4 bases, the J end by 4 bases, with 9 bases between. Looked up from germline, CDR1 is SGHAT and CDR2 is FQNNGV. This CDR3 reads CASSSSVADTQYF. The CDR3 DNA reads TGTGCCAGCAGCTCTTCGGTGGCAGATACGCAGTATTTT.

CDR3 DNA: TGTGCCAGCAGCAGAACCGGGACTCAGGGCGATGAGCAGTTCTTC. Translation gives CASSRTGTQGDEQFF. V and J are TRBV7-9 and TRBJ2-1, with a weak D call TRBD2 (6 bases). CDR3 length equals 15 residues. Germline CDR1 SEHNR, CDR2 FQNEAQ (reference sequence). Trimming shortened V by 5 bases and J by 8 bases, and 19 bases separated the two germline ends.

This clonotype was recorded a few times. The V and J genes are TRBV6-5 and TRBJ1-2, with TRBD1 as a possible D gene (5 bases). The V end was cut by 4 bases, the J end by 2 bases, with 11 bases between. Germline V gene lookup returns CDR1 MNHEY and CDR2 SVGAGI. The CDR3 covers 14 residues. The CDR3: CASSFDPGNYGYTF. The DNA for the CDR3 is TGTGCCAGCAGTTTCGATCCAGGGAACTATGGCTACACCTTC.

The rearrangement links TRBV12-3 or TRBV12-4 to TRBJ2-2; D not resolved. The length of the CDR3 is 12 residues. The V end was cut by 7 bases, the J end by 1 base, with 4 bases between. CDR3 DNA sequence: TGTGCCAGCAACGGGAACACCGGGGAGCTGTTTTTT. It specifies CASNGNTGELFF.

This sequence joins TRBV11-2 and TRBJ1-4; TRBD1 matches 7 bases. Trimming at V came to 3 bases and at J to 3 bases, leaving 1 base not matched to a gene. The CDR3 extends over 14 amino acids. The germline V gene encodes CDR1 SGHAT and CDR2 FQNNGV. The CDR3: CASSFGTANEKLFF. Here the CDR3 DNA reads TGTGCCAGCAGCTTCGGGACAGCTAATGAAAAACTGTTTTTT.

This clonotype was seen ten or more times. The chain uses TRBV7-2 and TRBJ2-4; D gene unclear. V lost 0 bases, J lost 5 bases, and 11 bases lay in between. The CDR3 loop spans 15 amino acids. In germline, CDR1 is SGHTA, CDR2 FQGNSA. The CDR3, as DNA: TGTGCCAGCAGCTTAGCGCGGCGGCAGGAAAACATTCAGTACTTC. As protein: CASSLARRQENIQYF.

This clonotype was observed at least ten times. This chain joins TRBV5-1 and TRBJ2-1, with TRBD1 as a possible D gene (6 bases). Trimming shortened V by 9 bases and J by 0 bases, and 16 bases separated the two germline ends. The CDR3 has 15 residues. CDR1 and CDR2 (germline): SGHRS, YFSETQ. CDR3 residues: CATTTGGSSYNEQFF. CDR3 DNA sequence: TGCGCCACTACGACAGGAGGAAGCTCCTACAATGAGCAGTTCTTC.